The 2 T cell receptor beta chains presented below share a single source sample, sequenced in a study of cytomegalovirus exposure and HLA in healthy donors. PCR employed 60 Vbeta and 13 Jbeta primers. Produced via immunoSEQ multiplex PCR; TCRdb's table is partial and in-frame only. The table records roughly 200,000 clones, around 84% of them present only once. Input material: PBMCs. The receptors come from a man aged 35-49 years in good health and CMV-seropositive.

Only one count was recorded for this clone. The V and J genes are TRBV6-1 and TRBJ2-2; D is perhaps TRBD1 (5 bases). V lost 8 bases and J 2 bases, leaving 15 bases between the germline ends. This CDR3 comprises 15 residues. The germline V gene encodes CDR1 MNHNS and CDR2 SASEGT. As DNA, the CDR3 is TGTGCCAGCTCCGTGCCAGGGCGAAACACCGGGGAGCTGTTTTTT. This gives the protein CASSVPGRNTGELFF.

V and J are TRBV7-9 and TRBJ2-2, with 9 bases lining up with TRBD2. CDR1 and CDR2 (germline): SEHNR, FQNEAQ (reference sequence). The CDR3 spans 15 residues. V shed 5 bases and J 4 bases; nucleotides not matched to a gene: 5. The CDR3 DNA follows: TGTGCCAGCAGCCCTAGCGGGATGGGCACCGGGGAGCTGTTTTTT. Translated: CASSPSGMGTGELFF. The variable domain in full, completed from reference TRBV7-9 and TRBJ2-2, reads DTGVSQNPRHKITKRGQNVTFRCDPISEHNRLYWYRQTLGQGPEFLTYFQNEAQLEKSRLLSDRFSAERPKGSFSTLEIQRTEQGDSAMYLCASSPSGMGTGELFFGEGSRLTVL.